Listed below are T cell receptor beta chains from one sample, sequenced in a study of CD8 T cells in ankylosing spondylitis. In TCRdb, the 5' RACE reads were re-called with MiXCR into one record per CDR3 protein. The sample gives roughly 400,000 distinct CDR3 sequences, around 22% of which show up once; about 15% is in the top ten. Sequences were obtained from blood, either unsorted or a sorted T cell fraction (not recorded which). The source of these receptors is a male donor with ankylosing spondylitis. The CDR3 runs from the conserved cysteine through the conserved F or W. Fields, in order: CDR3 DNA, CDR3 protein, V gene, J gene, D gene, clone size. D genes are given only for firm matches. Expanded clones get a size class; other rows say once, few or many, or leave the size out.

CDR3nt: TGTGCCAGCGCGTCGAGAGAAGGGACCTACAATGAGCAGTTCTTC
CDR3aa: CASASREGTYNEQFF
v_gene: TRBV6-1
j_gene: TRBJ2-1
d_gene: -
abundance: many

CDR3nt: TGTGCCAGCAGCTTGGGTCCCGCGGGAGATACGCAGTATTTT
CDR3aa: CASSLGPAGDTQYF
v_gene: TRBV9
j_gene: TRBJ2-3
d_gene: -
abundance: -

CDR3nt: TGTGCCAGCAGCGGGGACCAAGGGGGCTACACCTTC
CDR3aa: CASSGDQGGYTF
v_gene: TRBV11-3
j_gene: TRBJ1-2
d_gene: -
abundance: -

CDR3nt: TGCGCCAGCAGCACCAGGGCGGGAAGCACTGAAGCTTTCTTT
CDR3aa: CASSTRAGSTEAFF
v_gene: TRBV5-1
j_gene: TRBJ1-1
d_gene: -
abundance: few

CDR3nt: TGCAGCGTTGGGGTGGCGGTCACAGATACGCAGTATTTT
CDR3aa: CSVGVAVTDTQYF
v_gene: TRBV29-1
j_gene: TRBJ2-3
d_gene: -
abundance: -

CDR3nt: TGTGCCAGCAGTTCATCAAGCGAAAGGACTAGCGGGACCTACGAGCAGTACTTC
CDR3aa: CASSSSSERTSGTYEQYF
v_gene: TRBV27
j_gene: TRBJ2-7
d_gene: TRBD2
abundance: few

CDR3nt: TGTGCCAGCAGTCCGAGACAGGGACAGTATGGCTACACCTTC
CDR3aa: CASSPRQGQYGYTF
v_gene: TRBV12-3/TRBV12-4
j_gene: TRBJ1-2
d_gene: TRBD1
abundance: few

CDR3nt: TGTGCCAGCAGTCAAGTGGGGGATGAGCAGTTCTTC
CDR3aa: CASSQVGDEQFF
v_gene: TRBV3-1
j_gene: TRBJ2-1
d_gene: -
abundance: few

CDR3nt: TGCGCCAGCAGCCAAGAAGTCCGGCGTAGGGACAGGGGTTGGGAGGCCTCCTACAATGAGCAGTTCTTC
CDR3aa: CASSQEVRRRDRGWEASYNEQFF
v_gene: TRBV4-1
j_gene: TRBJ2-1
d_gene: TRBD1
abundance: -

CDR3nt: TGTGCCAGCAGCCTTCGACTAGCGGGGACTGGGACCGGGGAGCTGTTTTTT
CDR3aa: CASSLRLAGTGTGELFF
v_gene: TRBV4-2
j_gene: TRBJ2-2
d_gene: TRBD2
abundance: few

CDR3nt: TGCGCCAGCAGCTCGGGGCAGGCAGGGCAAGAGACCCAGTACTTC
CDR3aa: CASSSGQAGQETQYF
v_gene: TRBV5-1
j_gene: TRBJ2-5
d_gene: -
abundance: -

CDR3nt: TGCAGCGTTGAAGATCTTGGCACAGATACGCAGTATTTT
CDR3aa: CSVEDLGTDTQYF
v_gene: TRBV29-1
j_gene: TRBJ2-3
d_gene: -
abundance: few

CDR3nt: TGTGCCAGCAGTTTAATCTTTGGCAGTCCCCTTTACAATGAGCAGTTCTTC
CDR3aa: CASSLIFGSPLYNEQFF
v_gene: TRBV27
j_gene: TRBJ2-1
d_gene: -
abundance: few

CDR3nt: TGTGCCAGCAGTTACGGTTCAGGGGCGGTCGGGGAGCTGTTTTTT
CDR3aa: CASSYGSGAVGELFF
v_gene: TRBV6-5
j_gene: TRBJ2-2
d_gene: -
abundance: -

CDR3nt: TGTGCCAGCTCTCGTCCGGGATTCTACGAGCAGTACTTC
CDR3aa: CASSRPGFYEQYF
v_gene: TRBV18
j_gene: TRBJ2-7
d_gene: -
abundance: -

CDR3nt: TGTGCCAGCACCGAGGGGGGAAGACGAAACTACAATGAGCAGTTCTTC
CDR3aa: CASTEGGRRNYNEQFF
v_gene: TRBV7-9
j_gene: TRBJ2-1
d_gene: -
abundance: -

CDR3nt: TGCAGTGCTCGCCCCGGGGAGGCTAATCAGCCCCAGCATTTT
CDR3aa: CSARPGEANQPQHF
v_gene: TRBV20-1
j_gene: TRBJ1-5
d_gene: -
abundance: -

CDR3nt: TGTGCCAGCAGCCAAGACTGGAGGGAGCAGTTCTTC
CDR3aa: CASSQDWREQFF
v_gene: TRBV3-1
j_gene: TRBJ2-1
d_gene: -
abundance: -

CDR3nt: TGTGCCAGCAGTGGCCGGGACTTAACCTACGAGCAGTACTTC
CDR3aa: CASSGRDLTYEQYF
v_gene: TRBV2
j_gene: TRBJ2-7
d_gene: -
abundance: -

CDR3nt: TGTGCCAGCAGTCCCCACAGGGGAGGGAGCAATCAGCCCCAGCATTTT
CDR3aa: CASSPHRGGSNQPQHF
v_gene: TRBV27
j_gene: TRBJ1-5
d_gene: TRBD1
abundance: -

CDR3nt: TGCGCCAGCGGTCCGGGACAGTCCAATTTTGCAAGAGAGACCCAGTACTTC
CDR3aa: CASGPGQSNFARETQYF
v_gene: TRBV5-1
j_gene: TRBJ2-5
d_gene: TRBD1
abundance: -

CDR3nt: TGTGCCAGCAGCTTATGGACAGGCCGAGAGACCCAGTACTTC
CDR3aa: CASSLWTGRETQYF
v_gene: TRBV11-3
j_gene: TRBJ2-5
d_gene: TRBD1
abundance: -

CDR3nt: TGTGCCAGCAGCGTAGCGGGGGGATCCACTGAAGCTTTCTTT
CDR3aa: CASSVAGGSTEAFF
v_gene: TRBV9
j_gene: TRBJ1-1
d_gene: -
abundance: -

CDR3nt: TGTGCCAGCAGTTACGCCGGGACAGGGGCCAACGAGCAGTACTTC
CDR3aa: CASSYAGTGANEQYF
v_gene: TRBV6-5
j_gene: TRBJ2-7
d_gene: TRBD1
abundance: -

CDR3nt: TGTGCCAGCAGCCAAGTGAGGGGACACGAGCAGTACTTC
CDR3aa: CASSQVRGHEQYF
v_gene: TRBV3-1
j_gene: TRBJ2-7
d_gene: -
abundance: once

CDR3nt: TGCGCCAGCAGCTTAACGACTAGCGGGAACACCGGGGAGCTGTTTTTT
CDR3aa: CASSLTTSGNTGELFF
v_gene: TRBV5-1
j_gene: TRBJ2-2
d_gene: TRBD2
abundance: many

CDR3nt: TGTGCCAGCAGTGACTCGTACGGGGGTACTGAAGCTTTCTTT
CDR3aa: CASSDSYGGTEAFF
v_gene: TRBV6-4
j_gene: TRBJ1-1
d_gene: -
abundance: -

CDR3nt: TGCGCCAGCAGCTCGGACCTGAGGACCTACAATGAGCAGTTCTTC
CDR3aa: CASSSDLRTYNEQFF
v_gene: TRBV5-1
j_gene: TRBJ2-1
d_gene: -
abundance: few

CDR3nt: TGTGCCAGCAGCTTAACAGGACAGGGGGCTATCGGGGAGCTGTTTTTT
CDR3aa: CASSLTGQGAIGELFF
v_gene: TRBV7-3
j_gene: TRBJ2-2
d_gene: TRBD1
abundance: few

CDR3nt: TGTGCCAGCAGCCGGGGGACTTCCACCTACGAGCAGTACTTC
CDR3aa: CASSRGTSTYEQYF
v_gene: TRBV7-9
j_gene: TRBJ2-7
d_gene: -
abundance: -

CDR3nt: TGCAGCGTTCTCCATAAAACAGGGATCGCAGATACGCAGTATTTT
CDR3aa: CSVLHKTGIADTQYF
v_gene: TRBV29-1
j_gene: TRBJ2-3
d_gene: -
abundance: many

CDR3nt: TGTGCCAGCTCACCGTTTGACAGCACGAACACCGGGGAGCTGTTTTTT
CDR3aa: CASSPFDSTNTGELFF
v_gene: TRBV18
j_gene: TRBJ2-2
d_gene: -
abundance: -

CDR3nt: TGCAGTGCTCCACCAAGCGGGAGGGATCGCAATGAGCAGTTCTTC
CDR3aa: CSAPPSGRDRNEQFF
v_gene: TRBV20-1
j_gene: TRBJ2-1
d_gene: TRBD2
abundance: -

CDR3nt: TGTGCCACCAGTGACTACCGGCCCAACCAGGGTAACCACTTGGATGAGCAGTTCTTC
CDR3aa: CATSDYRPNQGNHLDEQFF
v_gene: TRBV24-1
j_gene: TRBJ2-1
d_gene: -
abundance: -

CDR3nt: TGCGCCAGCAGCTGGGGAGGCGGCCAAGAGACCCAGTACTTC
CDR3aa: CASSWGGGQETQYF
v_gene: TRBV5-1
j_gene: TRBJ2-5
d_gene: -
abundance: -

CDR3nt: TGTGCCAGCAGTTTCGTGTTCCCTTCGGCAGGGTCCCGGGAGCTGTTTTTT
CDR3aa: CASSFVFPSAGSRELFF
v_gene: TRBV27
j_gene: TRBJ2-2
d_gene: -
abundance: -

CDR3nt: TGCGCCAGCAGCCAAGGGGTAGCGGGAGCCAATTACAATGAGCAGTTCTTC
CDR3aa: CASSQGVAGANYNEQFF
v_gene: TRBV4-3
j_gene: TRBJ2-1
d_gene: TRBD2
abundance: many

CDR3nt: TGTGCCAGCAGTGACGGACAGGGTGACACTGAAGCTTTCTTT
CDR3aa: CASSDGQGDTEAFF
v_gene: TRBV6-1
j_gene: TRBJ1-1
d_gene: TRBD1
abundance: -

CDR3nt: TGTGCCAGCAACCTGGACAGGGGTAATAGCAATCAGCCCCAGCATTTT
CDR3aa: CASNLDRGNSNQPQHF
v_gene: TRBV12-3/TRBV12-4
j_gene: TRBJ1-5
d_gene: TRBD1
abundance: many